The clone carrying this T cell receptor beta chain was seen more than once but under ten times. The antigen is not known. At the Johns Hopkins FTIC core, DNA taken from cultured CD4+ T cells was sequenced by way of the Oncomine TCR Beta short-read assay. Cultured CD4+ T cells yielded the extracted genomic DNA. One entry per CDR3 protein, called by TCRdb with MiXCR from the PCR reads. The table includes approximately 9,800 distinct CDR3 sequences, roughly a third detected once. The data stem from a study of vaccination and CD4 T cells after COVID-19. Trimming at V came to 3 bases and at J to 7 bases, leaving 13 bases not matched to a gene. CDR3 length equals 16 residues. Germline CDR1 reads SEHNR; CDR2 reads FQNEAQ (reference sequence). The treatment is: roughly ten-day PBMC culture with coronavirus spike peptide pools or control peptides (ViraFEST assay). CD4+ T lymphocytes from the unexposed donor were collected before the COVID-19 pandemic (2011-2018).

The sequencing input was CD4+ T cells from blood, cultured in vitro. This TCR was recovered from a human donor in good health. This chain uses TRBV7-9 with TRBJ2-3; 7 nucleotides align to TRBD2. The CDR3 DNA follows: TGTGCCAGCAGCTTCTACCGACTAGCCACCTCCAATACGCAGTATTTT. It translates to CASSFYRLATSNTQYF.